One T cell receptor beta chain is described in this entry. The antigen remains undetermined. Some clones are missing from TCRdb's copy, which holds only in-frame ones; the method was immunoSEQ multiplex PCR. The sample has approximately 79,000 clones; around 83% are singletons. These data belong to a study of graft-versus-host responses after intestinal transplantation. The CDR3 length is 18 residues. The V and J ends lost 5 bases and 1 base, in that order; junction bases with no gene match: 9. The germline gives CDR1 SGHAT, CDR2 FQDESV (reference sequence). The chain joins TRBV11-1 to TRBJ2-6, with TRBD1 matching over 9 bases. Sequencing used unstimulated CD4+ T cells sorted from spleen or lymph node cells, obtained before intestinal transplant. The sequence derives from a human donor who received an intestinal transplant. This CDR3 reads CASSPGTGKGSGANVLTF. The CDR3, as DNA: TGTGCCAGCAGCCCCGGGACAGGGAAGGGATCTGGGGCCAACGTCCTGACTTTC.